This TCR beta chain came from a study of STAT5B mutations in CD4+ large granular lymphocyte leukemia. Study-wide results and caveats: Top patient clones used TRBV06 genes more often: 8/27 versus 2/35 in controls. Approximately 25% of private leukemic clonotypes occurred rarely in other patients' non-leukemic repertoires.

The repertoire was sequenced with immunoSEQ multiplex PCR; TCRdb's copy has only in-frame clones and lacks some. This sample carries 25,000 to 35,000 clones, around 70% of them seen once, and the ten largest clones take approximately 0.3%. Controls came from buffy coats of healthy blood donors. The CDR3 extends over 13 amino acids. Trimming cost V 4 bases and J 1 base, with 7 bases left between them. Germline CDR1 is WSHSY and CDR2 is SAAADI. Notes on this clone: Its antigen remains unknown.

The sample consisted of CD4+ T cells from blood buffy coats. The sequence was obtained from a human donor in good health. This chain links TRBV10-2 with TRBJ1-1; D remains ambiguous. The CDR3 nucleotides read TGCGCCAGCAGTGCCCAGAGGAACACTGAAGCTTTCTTT. This codes for CASSAQRNTEAFF.